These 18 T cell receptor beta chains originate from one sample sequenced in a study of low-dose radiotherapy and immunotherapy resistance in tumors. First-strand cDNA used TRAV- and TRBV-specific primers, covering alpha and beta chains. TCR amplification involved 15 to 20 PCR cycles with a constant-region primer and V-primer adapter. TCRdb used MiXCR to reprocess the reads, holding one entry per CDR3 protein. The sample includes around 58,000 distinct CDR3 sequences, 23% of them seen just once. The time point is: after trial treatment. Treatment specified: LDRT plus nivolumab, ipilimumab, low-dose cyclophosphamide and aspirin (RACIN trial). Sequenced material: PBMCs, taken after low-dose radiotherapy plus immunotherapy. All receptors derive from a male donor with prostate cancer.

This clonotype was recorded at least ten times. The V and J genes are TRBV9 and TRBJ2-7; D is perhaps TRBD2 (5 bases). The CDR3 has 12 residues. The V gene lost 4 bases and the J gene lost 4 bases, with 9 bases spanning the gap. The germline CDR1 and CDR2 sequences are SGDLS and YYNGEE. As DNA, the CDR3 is TGTGCCAGCAGCCAAACGGGGTACGAGCAGTACTTC. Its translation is CASSQTGYEQYF.

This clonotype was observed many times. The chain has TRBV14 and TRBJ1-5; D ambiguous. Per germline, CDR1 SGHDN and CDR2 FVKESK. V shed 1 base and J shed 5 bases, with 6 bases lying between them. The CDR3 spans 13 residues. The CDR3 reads CASSQGFDQPQHF. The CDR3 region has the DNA TGTGCCAGCAGCCAAGGGTTTGATCAGCCCCAGCATTTT.

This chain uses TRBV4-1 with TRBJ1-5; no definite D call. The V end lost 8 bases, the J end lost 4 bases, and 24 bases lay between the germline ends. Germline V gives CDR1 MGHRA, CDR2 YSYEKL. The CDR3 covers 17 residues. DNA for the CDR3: TGCGCCAGCCAAGTGAGGTTGGGCGGCTTTGTAAATCAGCCCCAGCATTTT. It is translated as CASQVRLGGFVNQPQHF.

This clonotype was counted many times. CDR3: CASSLGGLSPISGANVLTF. As DNA, the CDR3 is TGTGCCAGCAGCTTAGGGGGACTGAGTCCAATCTCTGGGGCCAACGTCCTGACTTTC. This chain connects TRBV7-6 to TRBJ2-6, with a tentative D call TRBD2 (6 bases). This CDR3 contains 19 residues. Germline-derived CDR1 and CDR2 are SGHVS and FNYEAQ. V shed 1 base and J shed 0 bases, with 16 bases lying between them.

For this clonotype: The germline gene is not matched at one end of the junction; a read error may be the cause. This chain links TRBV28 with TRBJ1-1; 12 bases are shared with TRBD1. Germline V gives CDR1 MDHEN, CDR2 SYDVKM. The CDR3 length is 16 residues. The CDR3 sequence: CTSWDRGRGLNNEAFF. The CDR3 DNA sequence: TGTACCAGCTGGGACAGGGGGCGCGGATTGAACAATGAAGCTTTCTTT.

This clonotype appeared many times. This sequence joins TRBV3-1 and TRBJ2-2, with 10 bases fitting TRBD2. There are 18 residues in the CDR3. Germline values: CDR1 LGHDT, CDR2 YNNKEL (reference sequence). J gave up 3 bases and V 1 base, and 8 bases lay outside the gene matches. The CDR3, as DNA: TGTGCCAGCAGCCAAGCGGGCCTAGCGGGGGCCGACACCGGGGAGCTGTTTTTT. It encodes CASSQAGLAGADTGELFF.

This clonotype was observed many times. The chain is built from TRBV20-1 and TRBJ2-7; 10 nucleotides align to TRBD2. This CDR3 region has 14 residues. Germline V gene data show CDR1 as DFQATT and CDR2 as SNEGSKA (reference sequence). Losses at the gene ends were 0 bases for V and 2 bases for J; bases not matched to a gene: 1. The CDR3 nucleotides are TGCAGTGCTAGAGATGGACTAGCGGCCTACGAGCAGTACTTC. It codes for CSARDGLAAYEQYF.

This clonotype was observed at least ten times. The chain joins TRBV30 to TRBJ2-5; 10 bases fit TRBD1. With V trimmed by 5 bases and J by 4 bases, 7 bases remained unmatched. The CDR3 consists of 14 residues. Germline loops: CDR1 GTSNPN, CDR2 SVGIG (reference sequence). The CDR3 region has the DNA TGTGCCTGGGAGACAGGGGGCTTCGGAGAGACCCAGTACTTC. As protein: CAWETGGFGETQYF.

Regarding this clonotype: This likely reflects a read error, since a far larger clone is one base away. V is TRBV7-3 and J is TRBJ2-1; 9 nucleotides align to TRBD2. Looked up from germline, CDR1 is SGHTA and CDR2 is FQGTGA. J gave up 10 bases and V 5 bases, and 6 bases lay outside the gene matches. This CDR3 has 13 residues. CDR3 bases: TGTGCCAGCAGCCACGGGACTAGCTACGAGCAGTTCTTC. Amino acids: CASSHGTSYEQFF.

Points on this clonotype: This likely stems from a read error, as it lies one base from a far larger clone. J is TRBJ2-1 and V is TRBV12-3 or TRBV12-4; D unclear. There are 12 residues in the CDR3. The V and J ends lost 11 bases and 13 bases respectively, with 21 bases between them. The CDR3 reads CASTASRETQFF. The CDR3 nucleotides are TGTGCCTCTACGGCGTCCCGAGAGACCCAGTTCTTC.

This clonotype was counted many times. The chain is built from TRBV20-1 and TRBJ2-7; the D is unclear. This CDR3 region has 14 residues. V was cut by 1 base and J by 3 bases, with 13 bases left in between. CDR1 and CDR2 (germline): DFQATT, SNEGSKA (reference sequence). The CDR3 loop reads CSARVGGLYYEQYF. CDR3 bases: TGCAGTGCTAGAGTTGGTGGCCTCTACTACGAGCAGTACTTC.

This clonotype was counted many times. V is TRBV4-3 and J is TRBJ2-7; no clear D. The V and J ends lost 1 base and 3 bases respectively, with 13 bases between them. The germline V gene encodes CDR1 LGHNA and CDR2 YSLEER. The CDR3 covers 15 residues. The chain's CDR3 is CASSQGLTADYEQYF. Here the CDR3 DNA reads TGCGCCAGCAGCCAAGGTCTAACCGCCGACTACGAGCAGTACTTC.

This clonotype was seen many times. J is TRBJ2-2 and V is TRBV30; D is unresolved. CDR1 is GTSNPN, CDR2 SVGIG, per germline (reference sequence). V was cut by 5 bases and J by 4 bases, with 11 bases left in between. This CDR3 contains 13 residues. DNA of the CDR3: TGTGCCTGGGGTCGTGGTGGCACCGGGGAGCTGTTTTTT. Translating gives CAWGRGGTGELFF.

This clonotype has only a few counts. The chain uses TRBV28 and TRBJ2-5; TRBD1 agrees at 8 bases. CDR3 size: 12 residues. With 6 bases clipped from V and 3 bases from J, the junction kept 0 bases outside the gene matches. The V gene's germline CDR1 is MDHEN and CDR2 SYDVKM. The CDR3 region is CASRGQEETQYF. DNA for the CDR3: TGTGCCAGCAGGGGACAGGAAGAGACCCAGTACTTC.

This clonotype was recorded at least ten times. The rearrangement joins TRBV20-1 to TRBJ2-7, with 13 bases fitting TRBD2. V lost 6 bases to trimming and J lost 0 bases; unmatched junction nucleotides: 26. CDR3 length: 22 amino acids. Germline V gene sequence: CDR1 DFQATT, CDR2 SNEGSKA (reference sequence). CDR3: CSAPTRGQTGTSGEIPSYEQYF. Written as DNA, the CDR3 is TGCAGTGCCCCCACCCGGGGACAGACCGGGACTAGCGGGGAAATTCCCTCCTACGAGCAGTACTTC.

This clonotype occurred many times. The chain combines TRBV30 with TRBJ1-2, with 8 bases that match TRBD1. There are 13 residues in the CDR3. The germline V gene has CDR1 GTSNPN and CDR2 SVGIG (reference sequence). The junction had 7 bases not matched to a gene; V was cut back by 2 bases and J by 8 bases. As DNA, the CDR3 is TGTGCCTGGAGTCCCGACAGGGGAGAAGGCTACACCTTC. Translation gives CAWSPDRGEGYTF. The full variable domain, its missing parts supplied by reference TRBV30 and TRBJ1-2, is SQTIHQWPATLVQPVGSPLSLECTVEGTSNPNLYWYRQAAGRGLQLLFYSVGIGQISSEVPQNLSASRPQDRQFILSSKKLLLSDSGFYLCAWSPDRGEGYTFGSGTRLTVV.

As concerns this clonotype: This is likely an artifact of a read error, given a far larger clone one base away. For the CDR3, the DNA is TGCGCCAGCAGCTTGGAGCGGGGATCCTACGAGCAGTTCTTC. It is translated as CASSLERGSYEQFF. The chain has TRBV5-1 and TRBJ2-1; TRBD2 matches at 7 bases. Germline V gene sequence: CDR1 SGHRS, CDR2 YFSETQ. CDR3 length equals 14 residues. V trimming: 0 bases; J trimming: 10 bases; junction bases outside the gene matches: 7.

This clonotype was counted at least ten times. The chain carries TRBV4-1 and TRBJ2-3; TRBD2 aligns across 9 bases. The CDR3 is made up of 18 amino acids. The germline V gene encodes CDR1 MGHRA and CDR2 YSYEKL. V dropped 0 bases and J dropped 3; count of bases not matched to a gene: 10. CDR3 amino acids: CASSQDIPRGGVTDTQYF. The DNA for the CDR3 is TGCGCCAGCAGCCAAGATATCCCGCGGGGGGGCGTGACAGATACGCAGTATTTT.